Listed here is a single T cell receptor beta chain. Its antigen is currently unknown. The time point here: persistent/refractory GD, antithyroid drugs over 5 years with positive TRAb. Construction of the TCR library relied on RNA isolated from PBMCs. CDR3 regions were amplified by Arm-PCR using iRepertoire HTBI primers to build TCR beta libraries. MiXCR, run by TCRdb on the multiplex PCR reads, gives a single entry per CDR3 protein. The table shows over 650,000 distinct CDR3 sequences, with 25% to 30% occurring only once. The CDR3 is 16 residues long. Germline V CDR1 and CDR2: SGHRS, YFSETQ. Trimming removed 1 base from V and 3 bases from J, with 13 bases in between. The sample comes from a study of regulatory T cells in long-lasting Graves disease. General study results and limits: Newly diagnosed disease favored TRBV20-1 and TRBJ2-1 over persistent disease.

The receptor's source is a female donor with Graves disease. This chain connects TRBV5-1 to TRBJ1-4, with D tentatively TRBD1 (5 bases). The sample in question was peripheral blood mononuclear cells (PBMCs), obtained when the disease was refractory, from a patient treated with antithyroid drugs. The DNA for the CDR3 is TGCGCCAGCAGCTTGAATCCGGGGGGTCCTAATGAAAAACTGTTTTTT. Translation gives CASSLNPGGPNEKLFF.